These 20 T cell receptor beta chains originate from one sample sequenced in a study of cytomegalovirus exposure and HLA in healthy donors. The PCR ran on 60 Vbeta and 13 Jbeta primers. Only in-frame clones appear in the TCRdb table, and some are missing; sequencing was by immunoSEQ multiplex PCR. This table has 100,000 to 150,000 clones, around 75% appearing once. What was sequenced was PBMCs. These receptor sequences come from a woman between 50 and 59 years old in good health and CMV-seropositive.

This clone appeared a few times. The V call is TRBV5-6, the J call TRBJ1-1, with TRBD1 as a possible D gene (6 bases). The CDR3 runs 14 residues. Germline CDR1 and CDR2: SGHDT and YYEEEE. V gave up 3 bases and J gave up 4 bases, with 13 bases separating them. The CDR3 nucleotides are TGTGCCAGCAGCTGGGCAGGGGTGTTCACTGAAGCTTTCTTT. This encodes CASSWAGVFTEAFF.

The V call is TRBV5-1, the J call TRBJ1-3, with D unresolved. The CDR3 has 16 residues. The V gene lost 2 bases and the J gene lost 0 bases, with 12 bases spanning the gap. CDR1 is SGHRS and CDR2 is YFSETQ in the germline V gene. The CDR3 loop is CASSFISVDSGNTIYF. The CDR3 nucleotides read TGCGCCAGCAGCTTCATCAGCGTTGACTCTGGAAACACCATATATTTT. Complete variable domain (other parts from reference TRBV5-1 and TRBJ1-3): KAGVTQTPRYLIKTRGQQVTLSCSPISGHRSVSWYQQTPGQGLQFLFEYFSETQRNKGNFPGRFSGRQFSNSRSEMNVSTLELGDSALYLCASSFISVDSGNTIYFGEGSWLTVV.

The chain joins TRBV19 to TRBJ1-4; TRBD1 aligns across 10 bases. The germline gives CDR1 LNHDA, CDR2 SQIVND (reference sequence). The junction had 5 bases not matched to a gene; V was cut back by 5 bases and J by 5 bases. The CDR3 contains 15 residues. CDR3 nucleotides: TGTGCCAGTAGTGTCGGGACAGGGGAAAATGAAAAACTGTTTTTT. Translating it yields CASSVGTGENEKLFF.

The chain uses TRBV7-2 and TRBJ1-5; weak D call: TRBD1 (5 bases). The germline CDR1 and CDR2 sequences are SGHTA and FQGNSA. The V and J ends lost 5 bases and 1 base respectively, with 15 bases between them. This CDR3 has 16 residues. This CDR3 is CASSQTGGASNQPQHF. The DNA of the CDR3 is TGTGCCAGCAGCCAGACGGGGGGAGCAAGCAATCAGCCCCAGCATTTT. Full variable domain (rest looked up from reference TRBV7-2 and TRBJ1-5): GAGVSQSPSNKVTEKGKDVELRCDPISGHTALYWYRQSLGQGLEFLIYFQGNSAPDKSGLPSDRFSAERTGGSVSTLTIQRTQQEDSAVYLCASSQTGGASNQPQHFGDGTRLSIL.

Remarks on this clone: This sample also contains other DNA sequences that code for the same CDR3. The chain couples TRBV5-1 to TRBJ2-1, with TRBD2 identical over 11 bases. The CDR3 covers 16 residues. CDR1 SGHRS and CDR2 YFSETQ come from the germline V gene. J gave up 6 bases and V 3 bases, and 8 bases lay outside the gene matches. The CDR3 is CASSSVLAGVVNEQFF. DNA for the CDR3: TGCGCCAGCAGCTCGGTACTAGCGGGAGTGGTCAATGAGCAGTTCTTC.

The V and J genes are TRBV21-1 and TRBJ1-3; the listed D gene, TRBD1, was not tested against the DNA. TRBV21-1 is a pseudogene. The CDR3 sequence is 15 residues long. This CDR3 is CARTYRGGGGNTIYF. CDR3 coding DNA: TGTGCCAGGACATACAGGGGAGGTGGTGGAAACACCATATATTTT.

The V gene is TRBV5-4, the J gene TRBJ2-3; 7 bases match TRBD1. The CDR3 is 17 amino acids. Germline assignment: CDR1 SGHNT and CDR2 YYREEE (reference sequence). V lost 0 bases and J lost 4; bases outside the gene matches: 11. The CDR3 DNA is TGTGCCAGCAGCTTGGGGTCGACAGGGCTCGGGGCAGATACGCAGTATTTT. This codes for CASSLGSTGLGADTQYF.

This chain uses TRBV7-9 with TRBJ2-5; 7 nucleotides match TRBD1. Germline CDR1 SEHNR, CDR2 FQNEAQ (reference sequence). The junction had 8 bases not matched to a gene; V was cut back by 5 bases and J by 2 bases. The CDR3 contains 15 residues. Here the CDR3 reads CASSLLGTEQETQYF. For the CDR3, the DNA is TGTGCCAGCAGCCTCCTGGGGACAGAGCAAGAGACCCAGTACTTC.

This chain joins TRBV30 and TRBJ2-1; 13 bases line up with TRBD2. Germline CDR1 is GTSNPN and CDR2 is SVGIG (reference sequence). The CDR3 runs to 13 residues. The trim removed 1 base at V and 10 bases at J, leaving 1 base unmatched. DNA of the CDR3: TGTGCCTGGAGTGAGGGACTAGCGGGAGAGCAGTTCTTC. This encodes CAWSEGLAGEQFF.

The rearrangement links TRBV6-6 to TRBJ1-6; the D is unclear. CDR3 length: 15 residues. Trimming cost V 6 bases and J 7 bases, with 16 bases left between them. Germline V gene sequence: CDR1 MNHNY, CDR2 SVGAGI (reference sequence). The CDR3 loop is CASSLRGAPNSPLHF. The CDR3 coding sequence is TGTGCCAGCAGCTTGCGGGGAGCCCCGAATTCACCCCTCCACTTT.

The chain joins TRBV29-1 to TRBJ1-1, with D perhaps TRBD1 (5 bases). Looked up from germline, CDR1 is SQVTM and CDR2 is ANQGSEA. This CDR3 is built from 13 residues. V lost 1 base, J lost 0 bases, and 6 bases lay in between. CDR3 in amino acids: CSVEGQMNTEAFF. The DNA for the CDR3 is TGCAGCGTTGAAGGACAGATGAACACTGAAGCTTTCTTT.

The genes are TRBV7-3 and TRBJ2-2, with 11 nucleotides matching TRBD2. Germline trimming cut 4 bases from V and 2 bases from J; bases unmatched to any gene: 3. Germline CDR1 reads SGHTA; CDR2 reads FQGTGA. The CDR3 has 16 residues. CDR3 in DNA: TGTGCCAGCAGCTCCCTAGCGGGGGGCAACACCGGGGAGCTGTTTTTT. Its translation: CASSSLAGGNTGELFF.

This chain connects TRBV19 to TRBJ1-5; TRBD1 matches 7 bases. The V and J ends lost 6 bases and 1 base, in that order; junction bases with no gene match: 15. Per the germline V gene, CDR1 is LNHDA and CDR2 is SQIVND (reference sequence). The CDR3 covers 18 residues. The CDR3 region is CASSQDGGGGRSNQPQHF. CDR3 DNA: TGTGCCAGTAGCCAAGATGGAGGGGGCGGCCGGAGCAATCAGCCCCAGCATTTT. Together with reference TRBV19 and TRBJ1-5, the CDR3 gives the full variable domain: DGGITQSPKYLFRKEGQNVTLSCEQNLNHDAMYWYRQDPGQGLRLIYYSQIVNDFQKGDIAEGYSVSREKKESFPLTVTSAQKNPTAFYLCASSQDGGGGRSNQPQHFGDGTRLSIL.

The J gene is TRBJ2-3, the V gene TRBV10-3; TRBD1 matches at 9 bases. The CDR3 has 14 amino acids. V lost 6 bases to trimming and J lost 3 bases; unmatched junction nucleotides: 4. Germline V lookup: CDR1 ENHRY, CDR2 SYGVKD. CDR3: CAISSGQGTDTQYF. CDR3 bases: TGTGCCATCAGCTCCGGACAGGGGACAGATACGCAGTATTTT.

There are a few counts of this clone. The CDR3 sequence is CASSYSDSPNQPQHF. The CDR3, as DNA: TGTGCCAGCAGTTACTCGGACAGCCCCAATCAGCCCCAGCATTTT. The V gene is TRBV6-5, the J gene TRBJ1-5; D is perhaps TRBD1 (6 bases). Germline V gene sequence: CDR1 MNHEY, CDR2 SVGAGI. This CDR3 has 15 amino acids. V was shortened by 0 bases and J by 3 bases, with 9 bases between the two germline ends.

V and J are TRBV18 and TRBJ1-2; 10 bases align to TRBD1. CDR3 length: 14 amino acids. The junction had 3 bases not matched to a gene; V was cut back by 2 bases and J by 6 bases. Looked up from germline, CDR1 is KGHSH and CDR2 is LQKENI. CDR3 amino acids: CASSPETGGDGYTF. The CDR3 DNA reads as TGTGCCAGCTCACCAGAGACAGGGGGCGATGGCTACACCTTC.

The V and J genes are TRBV9 and TRBJ2-1; TRBD2 matches 12 bases. V lost 0 bases, J lost 0 bases, and 7 bases stayed unmatched. The length of the CDR3 is 19 residues. Looked up from germline, CDR1 is SGDLS and CDR2 is YYNGEE. CDR3 residues: CASSVGLAGGTYSYNEQFF. For the CDR3, the DNA is TGTGCCAGCAGCGTAGGGCTAGCGGGAGGGACCTACTCCTACAATGAGCAGTTCTTC.

The rearrangement uses TRBV7-8 and TRBJ2-3; D unclear. This CDR3 region has 14 residues. The germline V gene encodes CDR1 SGHVS and CDR2 FQNEAQ. Trimming pared 3 bases from V and 2 bases from J, leaving 9 bases between. In DNA form, the CDR3 reads TGTGCCAGCAGCTTCAGGCTACTCACAGATACGCAGTATTTT. It specifies CASSFRLLTDTQYF.

J is TRBJ2-2 and V is TRBV29-1; 8 bases match TRBD1. CDR1 is SQVTM and CDR2 is ANQGSEA in the germline V gene. The CDR3 is made up of 16 amino acids. The V gene end was trimmed by 2 bases and the J gene end by 6 bases; junction bases not matched to a gene: 11. The CDR3 nucleotides are TGCAGCGTTGAAAACGAGAAGACAGGGGTGGCCGGGGAGCTGTTTTTT. The encoded protein is CSVENEKTGVAGELFF.

In this sample, this clone turned up a few times. The chain joins TRBV7-6 to TRBJ2-7; tentative D call: TRBD1 (6 bases). V lost 1 base, J lost 1 base, and 11 bases lay in between. The CDR3 totals 15 residues. Germline CDR1 SGHVS, CDR2 FNYEAQ. As DNA, the CDR3 is TGTGCCAGCAGCTTAGTACCGGACAGTTCCTACGAGCAGTACTTC. It is translated as CASSLVPDSSYEQYF.